This entry lists 32 T cell receptor beta chains sequenced from one sample in a study of beta chain features in type 1 diabetes. Investigators reverse transcribed all isolated RNA, so they sequenced expressed TCRB transcripts. Libraries were prepared by immunoSEQ multiplex PCR; TCRdb keeps only in-frame clonotypes and omits some of them. In the table there are some 220,000 clones, approximately 10% of which are singletons. The specimen sequenced was central memory CD4+ T cells from blood. These receptors came from a young man in good health.

The V call is TRBV7-2, the J call TRBJ2-7; D ambiguous. Per the germline V gene, CDR1 is SGHTA and CDR2 is FQGNSA. This CDR3 has 17 amino acids. The V gene lost 1 base and the J gene lost 0 bases, with 16 bases spanning the gap. As DNA, the CDR3 is TGTGCCAGCAGCTTAGGGTCCCCGGCAGGTCGCTCCTACGAGCAGTACTTC. It encodes CASSLGSPAGRSYEQYF. The full variable domain, completed using reference TRBV7-2 and TRBJ2-7, is GAGVSQSPSNKVTEKGKDVELRCDPISGHTALYWYRQSLGQGLEFLIYFQGNSAPDKSGLPSDRFSAERTGGSVSTLTIQRTQQEDSAVYLCASSLGSPAGRSYEQYFGPGTRLTVT.

This clone turned up a few times. The J gene is TRBJ2-7, the V gene TRBV7-2, with TRBD2 matching over 12 bases. Germline assignment: CDR1 SGHTA and CDR2 FQGNSA. V shed 5 bases and J 4 bases; nucleotides not matched to a gene: 0. The CDR3 consists of 13 residues. CDR3 in DNA: TGTGCCAGCAGCGGACTAGCGGGGTACGAGCAGTACTTC. Translating gives CASSGLAGYEQYF.

As DNA, the CDR3 is TGTGCCACTCTCCCAAGGAGCAATCAGCCCCAGCATTTT. Encoded protein: CATLPRSNQPQHF. The chain employs TRBV28 and TRBJ1-5; D unclear. Trimming removed 10 bases at V and 1 base at J, with 11 bases between. CDR1 is MDHEN and CDR2 is SYDVKM in the germline V gene. The CDR3 runs 13 residues.

The gene calls are TRBV18 and TRBJ2-3; D is perhaps TRBD1 (6 bases). The CDR3 contains 15 residues. Germline V lookup: CDR1 KGHSH, CDR2 LQKENI. Trimming shortened V by 3 bases and J by 3 bases, and 13 bases separated the two germline ends. The CDR3 reads CASSPGTFQTDTQYF. In nucleotides, the CDR3 is TGTGCCAGCTCACCCGGGACATTCCAAACAGATACGCAGTATTTT.

This chain links TRBV5-1 with TRBJ2-5; D call uncertain. Germline CDR1 is SGHRS and CDR2 is YFSETQ. This CDR3 has 15 amino acids. Trimming removed 3 bases at V and 2 bases at J, with 14 bases between. The CDR3 DNA reads as TGCGCCAGCAGCTCGGCAGGTAGTGGGCAAGAGACCCAGTACTTC. Translated, it gives CASSSAGSGQETQYF.

This chain links TRBV27 with TRBJ2-5; 7 bases map to TRBD2. Germline V gene data show CDR1 as MNHEY and CDR2 as SMNVEV (reference sequence). There are 15 residues in the CDR3. V shed 3 bases and J 9 bases; nucleotides not matched to a gene: 13. The CDR3 protein is CASSLAWGGAEPQYF. The CDR3 region has the DNA TGTGCCAGCAGTTTGGCGTGGGGGGGTGCTGAGCCCCAGTACTTC.

This clone was seen many times. The rearrangement links TRBV12-5 to TRBJ1-3; D unresolved. The CDR3 is made up of 13 amino acids. Germline V CDR1 and CDR2: LGHNT, FRNRAP. Trimming pared 7 bases from V and 0 bases from J, leaving 7 bases between. The CDR3 DNA is TGTGCTAGTGCCGGAAACTCTGGAAACACCATATATTTT. Its protein is CASAGNSGNTIYF.

This clone has ten or more counts. V and J are TRBV5-4 and TRBJ2-3; TRBD2 matches 15 bases. CDR3 size: 19 residues. Germline V lookup: CDR1 SGHNT, CDR2 YYREEE (reference sequence). V shed 4 bases and J 0 bases; nucleotides not matched to a gene: 9. CDR3 in amino acids: CASSPEGLAGGYSTDTQYF. CDR3 coding DNA: TGTGCCAGCAGCCCTGAGGGACTAGCGGGAGGCTATAGCACAGATACGCAGTATTTT.

This clone was counted a few times. The gene calls are TRBV29-1 and TRBJ2-1; 14 bases map to TRBD2. Germline V gene data show CDR1 as SQVTM and CDR2 as ANQGSEA. The CDR3 covers 16 residues. Trimming at V came to 5 bases and at J to 8 bases, leaving 11 bases not matched to a gene. CDR3 region: CSVPPWTSGRTHEQFF. The CDR3 DNA sequence: TGCAGCGTTCCACCTTGGACTAGCGGGAGGACCCATGAGCAGTTCTTC.

The chain joins TRBV4-3 to TRBJ1-5; perhaps TRBD1 as D (6 bases). Trimming took off 10 bases at V and 2 bases at J, with 18 bases between the two ends. Germline values: CDR1 LGHNA, CDR2 YSLEER. The CDR3 consists of 15 residues. Here the CDR3 reads CANVFRGKGNQPQHF. The CDR3 region has the DNA TGCGCCAACGTCTTCAGGGGAAAGGGCAATCAGCCCCAGCATTTT.

This clone was observed a handful of times. Given a far larger clone just one base away, this is likely a sequencing read error. The sample contains more than one DNA sequence encoding this CDR3. The V and J genes are TRBV30 and TRBJ2-3; 7 bases fit TRBD2. CDR1 is GTSNPN, CDR2 SVGIG, per germline (reference sequence). There are 16 residues in the CDR3. After removal of 0 bases from V and 0 bases from J, the junction contained 6 bases not matched to a gene. The CDR3 sequence: CAWSVREEGSTDTQYF. The CDR3 DNA sequence: TGTGCCTGGAGTGTACGGGAGGAGGGAAGCACAGATACGCAGTATTTT.

The genes are TRBV6-5 and TRBJ2-5, with D possibly being TRBD1 or TRBD2 (5 bases each). Germline CDR1 MNHEY, CDR2 SVGAGI. The CDR3 runs 14 residues. V was trimmed by 1 base and J by 7 bases, leaving 13 bases between them. CDR3 coding DNA: TGTGCCAGCAGTTACTACCGCAGGGACGGGACCCAGTACTTC. Encoded protein: CASSYYRRDGTQYF.

This clone showed up just a few times. The CDR3 sequence: CASSGYSEAFF. The DNA of the CDR3 is TGTGCCAGCAGTGGGTACAGTGAAGCTTTCTTT. The J gene is TRBJ1-1, the V gene TRBV28, with D hard to call. V dropped 5 bases and J dropped 7 bases, with 8 bases sitting between them. CDR3 size: 11 residues. Germline loops: CDR1 MDHEN, CDR2 SYDVKM.

This chain links TRBV5-1 with TRBJ1-1; D might be TRBD1 (6 bases). The CDR3 length is 14 residues. CDR1 and CDR2 from the germline V gene are SGHRS and YFSETQ. V was trimmed by 4 bases and J by 0 bases, leaving 10 bases between them. The CDR3 nucleotides read TGCGCCAGCAGCCAGGACAGAGTGAACACTGAAGCTTTCTTT. It specifies CASSQDRVNTEAFF.

The genes are TRBV9 and TRBJ2-3; D ambiguous. Trimming pared 0 bases from V and 4 bases from J, leaving 15 bases between. CDR3 length: 16 residues. Germline CDR1 is SGDLS and CDR2 is YYNGEE. The CDR3 DNA reads as TGTGCCAGCAGCGTAGCCAGCGCCTCAGTCCCAGATACGCAGTATTTT. Residues: CASSVASASVPDTQYF. The full variable domain, in which reference TRBV9 and TRBJ2-3 provide the parts outside the CDR3, is DSGVTQTPKHLITATGQRVTLRCSPRSGDLSVYWYQQSLDQGLQFLIQYYNGEERAKGNILERFSAQQFPDLHSELNLSSLELGDSALYFCASSVASASVPDTQYFGPGTRLTVL.

This clone turned up a few times. V gene TRBV7-2 combines with J gene TRBJ2-3; D not resolved. The CDR3 has 14 residues. Germline assignment: CDR1 SGHTA and CDR2 FQGNSA. V was trimmed by 0 bases and J by 4 bases, leaving 8 bases between them. The CDR3 coding sequence is TGTGCCAGCAGCTTAGCGGGAATCGCAGATACGCAGTATTTT. Translated: CASSLAGIADTQYF.

The chain uses TRBV11-3 and TRBJ2-3; tentatively, D is TRBD2 (5 bases). Germline V gives CDR1 SGHNT, CDR2 YENEEA. This CDR3 spans 15 amino acids. Trimming removed 0 bases from V and 5 bases from J, with 12 bases in between. Written as DNA, the CDR3 is TGTGCCAGCAGCTTAGATGGGAGCAGAGAAGATACGCAGTATTTT. It codes for CASSLDGSREDTQYF. Supplemented by reference TRBV11-3 and TRBJ2-3, the full variable domain reads EAGVVQSPRYKIIEKKQPVAFWCNPISGHNTLYWYLQNLGQGPELLIRYENEEAVDDSQLPKDRFSAERLKGVDSTLKIQPAELGDSAVYLCASSLDGSREDTQYFGPGTRLTVL.

The rearrangement joins TRBV9 to TRBJ2-2; 8 bases are shared with TRBD1. V lost 3 bases, J lost 6 bases, and 13 bases stayed unmatched. Per germline, CDR1 SGDLS and CDR2 YYNGEE. This CDR3 region has 17 residues. The CDR3 nucleotides read TGTGCCAGCAGCGAAACGCCCGGGACAGGTTCCTCCGGGGAGCTGTTTTTT. It codes for CASSETPGTGSSGELFF.

The genes are TRBV4-3 and TRBJ2-1; 8 bases align to TRBD2. Germline-derived CDR1 and CDR2 are LGHNA and YSLEER. J was trimmed by 7 bases and V by 3 bases; bases with no gene match: 14. The CDR3 is 17 residues long. The CDR3 DNA reads as TGCGCCAGCAGCCAGAAAATTAGCGGGATAATTGCAAATGAGCAGTTCTTC. Residues: CASSQKISGIIANEQFF.

This rearrangement joins TRBV6-1 to TRBJ1-1, with unresolved D. CDR3 length: 13 residues. Germline CDR1 and CDR2: MNHNS and SASEGT. V dropped 4 bases and J dropped 1 base, with 7 bases sitting between them. Here the CDR3 DNA reads TGTGCCAGCAGTGTGGCGGCGAACACTGAAGCTTTCTTT. This encodes CASSVAANTEAFF.

V usage is TRBV7-6 and J usage is TRBJ2-2, with a possible D match to TRBD1 (6 bases). The CDR3 is 14 residues long. Germline V CDR1 and CDR2: SGHVS, FNYEAQ. Trimming shortened V by 2 bases and J by 4 bases, and 8 bases separated the two germline ends. The CDR3 DNA reads as TGTGCCAGCAGCTTAACAGGGCCCACCGGGGAGCTGTTTTTT. Residues: CASSLTGPTGELFF.

The chain recombines TRBV7-9 with TRBJ2-3; TRBD2 is a possible D gene (6 bases). CDR3 length: 15 amino acids. Trimming shortened V by 2 bases and J by 5 bases, and 14 bases separated the two germline ends. The V gene's germline CDR1 is SEHNR and CDR2 FQNEAQ (reference sequence). This CDR3 is CASSLHGSEGDTQYF. The CDR3 nucleotides are TGTGCCAGCAGCTTACACGGGAGTGAGGGAGATACGCAGTATTTT.

Only a few counts were recorded for this clone. The chain is built from TRBV20-1 and TRBJ2-3, with D unclear. V lost 6 bases to trimming and J lost 6 bases, with 10 bases between them. Looked up from germline, CDR1 is DFQATT and CDR2 is SNEGSKA (reference sequence). CDR3 length equals 11 residues. CDR3 DNA sequence: TGCAGTGCGCGCCCTGGGGATACGCAGTATTTT. It codes for CSARPGDTQYF.

This clone has a count of ten or more. This chain links TRBV30 with TRBJ2-3; 10 positions agree with TRBD2. J was trimmed by 5 bases and V by 0 bases; bases with no gene match: 8. The germline V gene encodes CDR1 GTSNPN and CDR2 SVGIG (reference sequence). The CDR3 sequence is 16 residues long. The CDR3 protein is CAWSVGRLAGEDTQYF. The DNA of the CDR3 is TGTGCCTGGAGTGTGGGGAGGCTAGCGGGAGAAGATACGCAGTATTTT. Filled out from reference TRBV30 and TRBJ2-3, the complete variable domain reads SQTIHQWPATLVQPVGSPLSLECTVEGTSNPNLYWYRQAAGRGLQLLFYSVGIGQISSEVPQNLSASRPQDRQFILSSKKLLLSDSGFYLCAWSVGRLAGEDTQYFGPGTRLTVL.

In its sample, this clone was seen a few times. Written as DNA, the CDR3 is TGCAGCGTTGAACGGGAGGGAGGGAGCAACACTGAAGCTTTCTTT. Protein sequence: CSVEREGGSNTEAFF. The chain carries TRBV29-1 and TRBJ1-1; D is undetermined. Trimming stripped 2 bases from V and 2 bases from J, with 15 bases between. The CDR3 runs to 15 residues. CDR1 SQVTM and CDR2 ANQGSEA come from the germline V gene.

This clone has just a few counts. This chain links TRBV4-3 with TRBJ2-7; tentative D call: TRBD1 (5 bases). The CDR3 is 14 amino acids. In germline, CDR1 is LGHNA, CDR2 YSLEER. V lost 0 bases and J lost 7, with 13 bases in between. This CDR3 is CASSQDAVGAEQYF. CDR3 nucleotides: TGCGCCAGCAGCCAAGATGCGGTTGGGGCGGAGCAGTACTTC.

This clone was seen only a few times. J is TRBJ2-7 and V is TRBV18, with 8 nucleotides matching TRBD1. V dropped 3 bases and J dropped 6; count of bases not matched to a gene: 19. CDR1 KGHSH and CDR2 LQKENI come from the germline V gene. CDR3 length: 18 amino acids. The DNA of the CDR3 is TGTGCCAGCTCACCCAGTCAGGGCGGACAGGGAGAAGATTCCGAGCAGTACTTC. Its protein product is CASSPSQGGQGEDSEQYF. Supplemented by reference TRBV18 and TRBJ2-7, the full variable domain reads NAGVMQNPRHLVRRRGQEARLRCSPMKGHSHVYWYRQLPEEGLKFMVYLQKENIIDESGMPKERFSAEFPKEGPSILRIQQVVRGDSAAYFCASSPSQGGQGEDSEQYFGPGTRLTVT.

As regards this clone: The sample holds other DNA sequences that translate to the same CDR3. The genes are TRBV30 and TRBJ2-7; no clear D gene. This CDR3 has 11 residues. Trimming left V 0 bases short and J 7 bases short, with 7 bases between. Germline V CDR1 and CDR2: GTSNPN, SVGIG (reference sequence). CDR3 coding DNA: TGTGCCTGGAGTGTATCCCCGGAGCAGTACTTC. Protein: CAWSVSPEQYF.

This clone was picked up a small number of times. The chain carries TRBV18 and TRBJ2-2; 10 bases match TRBD2. CDR3 length: 16 amino acids. The junction had 7 bases not matched to a gene; V was cut back by 2 bases and J by 7 bases. Per the germline V gene, CDR1 is KGHSH and CDR2 is LQKENI. Written as DNA, the CDR3 is TGTGCCAGCTCACCAGCCCGGACTAGCGGCGGCGGGGAGCTGTTTTTT. Amino acids: CASSPARTSGGGELFF.

At least ten counts were recorded for this clone. Other DNA sequences in this sample translate to the same CDR3. The V and J genes are TRBV7-2 and TRBJ2-1, with a tentative D call TRBD2 (5 bases). CDR3 length: 12 amino acids. Germline lookup yields CDR1 SGHTA and CDR2 FQGNSA. With 7 bases removed from V and 4 bases from J, the gap between germline ends came to 8 bases. The CDR3 nucleotides are TGTGCCAGCACAGGACTTTACAATGAGCAGTTCTTC. Protein sequence: CASTGLYNEQFF.

The chain combines TRBV29-1 with TRBJ2-5; 12 bases line up with TRBD2. V lost 7 bases and J lost 2; bases outside the gene matches: 2. This CDR3 comprises 13 residues. Germline V lookup: CDR1 SQVTM, CDR2 ANQGSEA. The CDR3 DNA follows: TGCAGCGGCGGACTAGCGGGACAAGAGACCCAGTACTTC. Protein product: CSGGLAGQETQYF.

This clone has just a few counts. V and J are TRBV7-9 and TRBJ2-3, with D possibly being TRBD1 (5 bases). V shed 6 bases and J shed 6 bases, with 10 bases lying between them. This CDR3 region has 12 residues. Germline assignment: CDR1 SEHNR and CDR2 FQNEAQ (reference sequence). In DNA form, the CDR3 reads TGTGCCAGCAGGACAGAAGCGGATACGCAGTATTTT. Translation gives CASRTEADTQYF.